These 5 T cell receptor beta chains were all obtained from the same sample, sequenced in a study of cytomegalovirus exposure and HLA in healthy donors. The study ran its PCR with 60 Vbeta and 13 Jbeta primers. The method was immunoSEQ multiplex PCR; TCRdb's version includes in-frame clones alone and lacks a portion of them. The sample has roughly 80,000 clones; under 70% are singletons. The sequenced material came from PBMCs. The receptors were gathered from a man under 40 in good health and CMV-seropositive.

The CDR3 sequence: CASSYRSNPYEQYF. CDR3 DNA: TGTGCCAGCAGTTACCGTTCTAACCCCTACGAGCAGTACTTC. V gene TRBV6-5 combines with J gene TRBJ2-7, with no clear D. V was trimmed by 2 bases and J by 2 bases, leaving 10 bases between them. The CDR3 runs to 14 residues. Germline CDR1 MNHEY, CDR2 SVGAGI.

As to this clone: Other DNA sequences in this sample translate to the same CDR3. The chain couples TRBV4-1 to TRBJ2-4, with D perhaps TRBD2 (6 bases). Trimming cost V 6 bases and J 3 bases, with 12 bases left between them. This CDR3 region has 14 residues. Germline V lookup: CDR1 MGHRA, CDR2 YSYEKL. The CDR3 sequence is CASRLAGNKNIQYF. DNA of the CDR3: TGCGCCAGCAGATTGGCGGGAAACAAAAACATTCAGTACTTC.

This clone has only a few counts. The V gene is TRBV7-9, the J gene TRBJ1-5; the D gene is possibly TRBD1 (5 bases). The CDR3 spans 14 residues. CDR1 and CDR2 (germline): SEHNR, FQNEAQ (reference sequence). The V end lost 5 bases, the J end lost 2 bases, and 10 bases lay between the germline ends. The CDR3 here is CASSPSGGNQPQHF. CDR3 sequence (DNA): TGTGCCAGCAGCCCTTCGGGGGGCAATCAGCCCCAGCATTTT.

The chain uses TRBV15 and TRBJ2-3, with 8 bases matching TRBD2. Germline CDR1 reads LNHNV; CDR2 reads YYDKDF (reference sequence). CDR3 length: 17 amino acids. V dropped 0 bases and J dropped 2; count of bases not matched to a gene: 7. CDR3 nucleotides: TGTGCCACCAGCAGAGATTGGAGCGGGGGTTACACAGATACGCAGTATTTT. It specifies CATSRDWSGGYTDTQYF.

The CDR3 loop reads CASSEGTSGRETQYF. CDR3 nucleotide sequence: TGCGCCAGCAGCGAAGGGACTAGCGGGAGAGAGACCCAGTACTTC. This chain connects TRBV5-1 to TRBJ2-5, with 14 bases fitting TRBD2. Germline assignment: CDR1 SGHRS and CDR2 YFSETQ. The CDR3 sequence is 15 residues long. V gave up 4 bases and J gave up 4 bases; unmatched junction bases: 3. Using reference TRBV5-1 and TRBJ2-5 for the parts outside the CDR3, the full variable domain is KAGVTQTPRYLIKTRGQQVTLSCSPISGHRSVSWYQQTPGQGLQFLFEYFSETQRNKGNFPGRFSGRQFSNSRSEMNVSTLELGDSALYLCASSEGTSGRETQYFGPGTRLLVL.